The 10 T cell receptor beta chains below were found in one sample sequenced in a study of tumor-infiltrating lymphocytes in primary liver carcinoma. Bulk tissue was left unsorted, and RNA and DNA were co-extracted from 20-30 mg of it. Constant-region priming of about 500 ng total RNA yielded TCR beta cDNA. Slightly modified ARM-PCR with three nested multiplex PCR rounds yielded TCR beta libraries. Investigators reported that the first two PCR rounds, at around 11 cycles each, used TRBV1-TRBV30 forward primers with a C-beta reverse primer. A single record per CDR3 protein comes from TCRdb applying MiXCR to the multiplex PCR reads. Of approximately 45,000 distinct CDR3 sequences in the sample, around 66% are singletons; the top ten hold 15% to 20%. Sequenced material: liver tumor tissue from sampling region 2. This sample's subset: tumor region T2, inferior pole. These receptors all come from a man in his forties with primary liver carcinoma and hepatitis B virus infection.

The table lists this clonotype with a few counts. The chain is built from TRBV28 and TRBJ2-3; possible D gene TRBD2, 5 bases. Germline V gene lookup returns CDR1 MDHEN and CDR2 SYDVKM. The CDR3 runs to 14 residues. The V and J ends lost 2 bases and 3 bases respectively, with 9 bases between them. CDR3 sequence (DNA): TGTGCCAGCAGTTTAAAAACGGGGACAGATACGCAGTATTTT. It encodes CASSLKTGTDTQYF.

For this clonotype: A much larger clone sits a single nucleotide away, making a read error possible. This rearrangement joins TRBV19 to TRBJ2-3; D unclear. CDR3 length equals 14 residues. Per germline, CDR1 LNHDA and CDR2 SQIVND (reference sequence). CDR3 loop: CANSIAPETDTQYF. CDR3 DNA sequence: TGTGCCAATAGTATAGCCCCGGAAACAGATACGCAGTATTTT. Using reference TRBV19 and TRBJ2-3 for the parts outside the CDR3, the full variable domain is DGGITQSPKYLFRKEGQNVTLSCEQNLNHDAMYWYRQDPGQGLRLIYYSQIVNDFQKGDIAEGYSVSREKKESFPLTVTSAQKNPTAFYLCANSIAPETDTQYFGPGTRLTVL.

Concerning this clonotype itself: One junction end disagrees with the germline gene, perhaps due to a read error. This sequence joins TRBV12-3 or TRBV12-4 and TRBJ2-1; unclear D gene. The CDR3 runs to 14 residues. CDR3 protein: CASSFEYTYSEQFF. The CDR3 DNA reads as TGTGCCAGTAGTTTTGAGTATACCTACAGTGAGCAGTTCTTC.

About this clonotype: This may stem from a read error, because a much larger clone lies one nucleotide away. The missing conserved phenylalanine or tryptophan at the end of this CDR3 makes a read error likely. V gene TRBV9 combines with J gene TRBJ2-7; 8 bases agree with TRBD2. V lost 0 bases to trimming and J lost 2 bases; unmatched junction nucleotides: 4. The CDR3 has 15 residues. Germline assignment: CDR1 SGDLS and CDR2 YYNGEE. CDR3 residues: CASSVAGLGTYEQYL. CDR3 nucleotide sequence: TGTGCCAGCAGCGTAGCGGGACTAGGGACCTACGAGCAGTACTTA.

With regard to this clonotype: The junction does not match germline at one end; this may be a read error. This chain uses TRBV29-1 with TRBJ1-1, with D perhaps TRBD1 (6 bases). The germline gives CDR1 SQVTM, CDR2 ANQGSEA. The length of the CDR3 is 12 residues. The CDR3 bases are TGCGGCGTGATAACGGGGGGCACTGAGGCTTTCTTT. Translating it yields CGVITGGTEAFF.

The chain employs TRBV29-1 and TRBJ1-4, with 7 bases aligning to TRBD1. CDR3 length: 13 residues. Germline loops: CDR1 SQVTM, CDR2 ANQGSEA. CDR3 sequence reads: CGASVQGGEKLFF. The CDR3, as DNA: TGCGGCGCCAGCGTCCAGGGGGGAGAAAAACTGTTTTTT.

Remarks on this clonotype: Given the absence of the conserved phenylalanine or tryptophan at the CDR3 end, a read error is likely. The rearrangement uses TRBV10-3 and TRBJ2-5, with 7 bases aligning to TRBD1. The CDR3 extends over 14 amino acids. Germline loops: CDR1 ENHRY, CDR2 SYGVKD. The CDR3 loop reads CAISATGLGETQYS. DNA of the CDR3: TGCGCTATCAGTGCGACAGGGTTGGGAGAGACCCAGTACTCC.

Details on this clonotype: Relative to the germline gene, one junction end is altered; a read error may explain this. This rearrangement joins TRBV11-3 to TRBJ1-1; D remains ambiguous. CDR1 is SGHNT, CDR2 YENEEA, per germline. The CDR3 has 13 residues. The CDR3 sequence is CASSLAVNAEAFF. In DNA, the CDR3 is TGTGCCAGTAGCTTAGCAGTTAACGCCGAAGCTTTCTTT.

As to this clonotype: The junction departs from the called germline gene at one end, perhaps through a read error. V and J are TRBV11-2 and TRBJ2-6, with D possibly TRBD2 on 5 matching bases. CDR3 length equals 15 residues. Germline CDR1 is SGHAT and CDR2 is FQNNGV. The CDR3 reads CATQRPRSGTNVLTF. CDR3 sequence (DNA): TGTGCCACCCAGCGGCCGCGCTCTGGAACCAACGTCCTTACTTTC.

As to this clonotype: A junction boundary mismatches the germline segment, possibly from a read error. This rearrangement joins TRBV5-8 to TRBJ2-1, with TRBD1 as a possible D gene (5 bases). This CDR3 contains 12 residues. Per germline, CDR1 SGHTS and CDR2 YDEGEE. CDR3: CASSWGQWAQFF. CDR3 nucleotide sequence: TGTGCCAGTAGCTGGGGCCAGTGGGCCCAGTTCTTC. Supplemented by reference TRBV5-8 and TRBJ2-1, the full variable domain reads EAGVTQSPTHLIKTRGQQATLRCSPISGHTSVYWYQQALGLGLQFLLWYDEGEERNRGNFPPRFSGRQFPNYSSELNVNALELEDSALYLCASSWGQWAQFFGPGTRLTVL.